The 27 T cell receptor beta chains below were found in one sample sequenced in a study of siplizumab effects on memory and regulatory T cells. The protocol was immunoSEQ multiplex PCR, while the TCRdb copy is restricted to in-frame clones and leaves out a portion. The table lists roughly 97,000 clones, over 85% of them singletons. The sample consisted of Tregs sorted from blood. The receptor set was obtained from a human donor in good health.

The chain couples TRBV5-1 to TRBJ1-1; D is unresolved. This CDR3 has 16 amino acids. Germline values: CDR1 SGHRS, CDR2 YFSETQ. Trimming pared 2 bases from V and 1 base from J, leaving 15 bases between. For the CDR3, the DNA is TGCGCCAGCAGCTTTTTTCGGTCCCAGCAGAACACTGAAGCTTTCTTT. The encoded protein is CASSFFRSQQNTEAFF.

The genes are TRBV7-9 and TRBJ1-4; a weak D match, TRBD1 (6 bases). From germline, CDR1 is SEHNR and CDR2 FQNEAQ (reference sequence). The CDR3 is 15 amino acids. The V gene lost 5 bases and the J gene lost 7 bases, with 17 bases spanning the gap. CDR3 amino acids: CASSQTRQEAEKLFF. The CDR3 DNA sequence: TGTGCCAGCAGCCAGACCCGACAGGAAGCTGAAAAACTGTTTTTT.

The genes are TRBV7-2 and TRBJ2-4, with TRBD2 as a possible D gene (6 bases). Germline values: CDR1 SGHTA, CDR2 FQGNSA. The CDR3 is 15 residues long. With 5 bases removed from V and 10 bases from J, the gap between germline ends came to 21 bases. CDR3 nucleotide sequence: TGTGCCAGCAGCCTCCAATTCGGGCGGGAACTAATTCAGTACTTC. It yields the protein CASSLQFGRELIQYF.

The rearrangement links TRBV11-2 to TRBJ2-1; D is unclear. V lost 1 base and J 4 bases, leaving 14 bases between the germline ends. The CDR3 runs to 16 residues. CDR1 and CDR2 from the germline V gene are SGHAT and FQNNGV. DNA for the CDR3: TGTGCCAGCAGCTTAGGGGTCAGGTCGAAATACAATGAGCAGTTCTTC. Residues: CASSLGVRSKYNEQFF. Looking up the rest from reference TRBV11-2 and TRBJ2-1 gives the full variable domain: EAGVAQSPRYKIIEKRQSVAFWCNPISGHATLYWYQQILGQGPKLLIQFQNNGVVDDSQLPKDRFSAERLKGVDSTLKIQPAKLEDSAVYLCASSLGVRSKYNEQFFGPGTRLTVL.

The chain has TRBV6-5 and TRBJ1-1; perhaps TRBD1 as D (5 bases). Trimming removed 4 bases from V and 6 bases from J, with 12 bases in between. Germline V gives CDR1 MNHEY, CDR2 SVGAGI. The CDR3 is made up of 13 amino acids. CDR3 region: CASSSLLGAEAFF. The CDR3 DNA is TGTGCCAGCAGTTCACTCCTGGGGGCTGAAGCTTTCTTT.

J is TRBJ2-1 and V is TRBV5-4; TRBD2 is a possible D gene (7 bases). This CDR3 has 16 residues. The V end lost 0 bases, the J end lost 6 bases, and 16 bases lay between the germline ends. Germline values: CDR1 SGHNT, CDR2 YYREEE (reference sequence). Here the CDR3 reads CASSLEAGALGNEQFF. The CDR3 DNA reads as TGTGCCAGCAGCTTGGAGGCGGGGGCCCTGGGCAATGAGCAGTTCTTC.

The chain links TRBV9 to TRBJ2-7; 7 bases match TRBD2. V dropped 4 bases and J dropped 6; count of bases not matched to a gene: 7. The length of the CDR3 is 13 residues. From germline, CDR1 is SGDLS and CDR2 YYNGEE. CDR3 sequence reads: CASSRTRGSEQYF. The CDR3 DNA reads TGTGCCAGCAGCCGGACGCGGGGGAGCGAGCAGTACTTC.

This sequence joins TRBV30 and TRBJ1-1, with 11 bases that match TRBD1. Germline loops: CDR1 GTSNPN, CDR2 SVGIG (reference sequence). CDR3 size: 17 residues. Trimming cost V 2 bases and J 5 bases; bases outside gene matches: 13. CDR3 sequence: CAWSTKDRGRWGTEAFF. The CDR3 DNA is TGTGCCTGGAGTACAAAGGACAGGGGGCGCTGGGGGACTGAAGCTTTCTTT. Drawing the rest from reference TRBV30 and TRBJ1-1, the complete variable domain is SQTIHQWPATLVQPVGSPLSLECTVEGTSNPNLYWYRQAAGRGLQLLFYSVGIGQISSEVPQNLSASRPQDRQFILSSKKLLLSDSGFYLCAWSTKDRGRWGTEAFFGQGTRLTVV.

The chain joins TRBV4-1 to TRBJ1-4; D gene unclear. The ends were cut back, 1 base at V and 5 bases at J, with 17 bases in the middle. The CDR3 is 17 residues long. CDR1 is MGHRA and CDR2 is YSYEKL in the germline V gene. CDR3 sequence (DNA): TGCGCCAGCAGCCAAGCCCGACAAGCCGAACCAAATGAAAAACTGTTTTTT. This translates into CASSQARQAEPNEKLFF.

This chain uses TRBV5-1 with TRBJ2-1; 13 nucleotides align to TRBD2. The length of the CDR3 is 17 residues. V dropped 2 bases and J dropped 7; count of bases not matched to a gene: 9. Germline CDR1 reads SGHRS; CDR2 reads YFSETQ. The CDR3 DNA follows: TGCGCCAGCAGCTTTGGGCTCGGGACTAGCGGGGTTAATGAGCAGTTCTTC. Translating it yields CASSFGLGTSGVNEQFF.

The chain couples TRBV7-6 to TRBJ1-6; D is perhaps TRBD1 (5 bases). Germline CDR1 SGHVS, CDR2 FNYEAQ. V lost 0 bases to trimming and J lost 5 bases, with 11 bases between them. The CDR3 is 16 amino acids. CDR3 in amino acids: CASSLAGGTHNSPLHF. CDR3 DNA: TGTGCCAGCAGCTTAGCTGGGGGGACCCATAATTCACCCCTCCACTTT.

This clone was detected once. The V and J genes are TRBV5-1 and TRBJ1-3, with 8 bases identical to TRBD1. The CDR3 has 15 amino acids. With 5 bases clipped from V and 4 bases from J, the junction kept 8 bases outside the gene matches. Per the germline V gene, CDR1 is SGHRS and CDR2 is YFSETQ. In nucleotides, the CDR3 is TGCGCCAGCAGTGTCCAGGGGGCCGACGGAAACACCATATATTTT. Translation: CASSVQGADGNTIYF.

CDR3 DNA: TGTGCCAGCAGTGCCGGACAGGGGGCGCATGGCTACACCTTC. As protein: CASSAGQGAHGYTF. The chain uses TRBV6-5 and TRBJ1-2; 11 bases match TRBD1. The CDR3 extends over 14 amino acids. V lost 5 bases, J lost 6 bases, and 5 bases stayed unmatched. Germline-derived CDR1 and CDR2 are MNHEY and SVGAGI.

The CDR3: CASSAGLGGGNTIYF. As DNA, the CDR3 is TGTGCCAGCAGCGCAGGGCTCGGAGGGGGAAACACCATATATTTT. J is TRBJ1-3 and V is TRBV9; possibly TRBD1 for D (5 bases). The germline V gene encodes CDR1 SGDLS and CDR2 YYNGEE. The CDR3 contains 15 residues. Between the trimmed V and J ends, which lost 3 bases and 4 bases, there was a span of 14 bases.

The rearrangement joins TRBV29-1 to TRBJ1-2; D remains unclear. Trimming left V 5 bases short and J 8 bases short, with 9 bases between. Germline V gene sequence: CDR1 SQVTM, CDR2 ANQGSEA. The CDR3 length is 10 residues. The CDR3 DNA reads TGCAGCGTTCACCGAGGAGGCTACACCTTC. Translated: CSVHRGGYTF.

V gene TRBV6-5 combines with J gene TRBJ1-1; D unresolved. Per the germline V gene, CDR1 is MNHEY and CDR2 is SVGAGI. V dropped 8 bases and J dropped 10 bases, with 14 bases sitting between them. This CDR3 region has 11 residues. CDR3 amino acids: CASGGGRRAFF. CDR3 DNA: TGTGCCAGCGGCGGTGGGCGCCGAGCTTTCTTT.

The DNA for the CDR3 is TGTGCCAGTAGTACATCCGCCGAGCCCCAGCATTTT. This translates into CASSTSAEPQHF. The chain has TRBV19 and TRBJ1-5; D uncertain. Between the trimmed V and J ends, which lost 4 bases and 8 bases, there was a span of 9 bases. CDR1 and CDR2 from the germline V gene are LNHDA and SQIVND (reference sequence). The CDR3 totals 12 residues.

This rearrangement joins TRBV14 to TRBJ2-7; D might be TRBD1 (5 bases). This CDR3 is 15 amino acids long. Trimming cost V 3 bases and J 0 bases, with 12 bases left between them. CDR1 is SGHDN and CDR2 is FVKESK in the germline V gene. The CDR3 coding sequence is TGTGCCAGCAGCCATGGGGCCAGCTTCTCCTACGAGCAGTACTTC. The encoded protein is CASSHGASFSYEQYF.

V and J are TRBV28 and TRBJ1-2; weak D call: TRBD1 (5 bases). V was cut by 8 bases and J by 3 bases, with 19 bases left in between. The CDR3 extends over 15 amino acids. Germline CDR1 MDHEN, CDR2 SYDVKM. This chain's CDR3 is CASGGWDLVDYGYTF. CDR3 nucleotide sequence: TGTGCCAGCGGGGGATGGGACCTTGTCGACTATGGCTACACCTTC.

The CDR3 region has the DNA TGTGCCAGCAGCTCTCAGACCGATGTGAACACTGAAGCTTTCTTT. Its protein product is CASSSQTDVNTEAFF. The rearrangement uses TRBV11-3 and TRBJ1-1, with D unclear. Per germline, CDR1 SGHNT and CDR2 YENEEA. V was pared by 4 bases and J by 0 bases, with 12 bases between. CDR3 length: 15 residues.

This chain connects TRBV30 to TRBJ1-2; D is unclear. Germline assignment: CDR1 GTSNPN and CDR2 SVGIG (reference sequence). CDR3 length: 10 amino acids. The CDR3 DNA follows: TGTGTCGTAGCTAACTATGGCTACACCTTC. Translating it yields CVVANYGYTF.

The V gene is TRBV6-6, the J gene TRBJ1-4; D gene ambiguous. V was clipped by 5 bases and J by 3 bases, with 7 bases between them. CDR3 length: 13 amino acids. Germline-derived CDR1 and CDR2 are MNHNY and SVGAGI (reference sequence). CDR3 sequence reads: CASSVSSNEKLFF. Here the CDR3 DNA reads TGTGCCAGCAGTGTCTCCTCTAATGAAAAACTGTTTTTT.

J is TRBJ2-5 and V is TRBV5-5; 7 nucleotides line up with TRBD1. V lost 3 bases and J lost 1; bases outside the gene matches: 3. CDR1 is SGHKS and CDR2 is YYEKEE in the germline V gene (reference sequence). The CDR3 loop spans 14 amino acids. CDR3 in amino acids: CASSSTGVQETQYF. CDR3 DNA: TGTGCCAGCAGCTCTACAGGGGTCCAAGAGACCCAGTACTTC.

V is TRBV2 and J is TRBJ1-1; tentative D call: TRBD1 (5 bases). V gave up 7 bases and J gave up 10 bases, with 19 bases separating them. Germline CDR1 SNHLY, CDR2 FYNNEI. The CDR3 is 13 residues long. CDR3 region: CASTQRGWDVAFF. In nucleotides, the CDR3 is TGTGCCAGCACCCAACGGGGCTGGGATGTAGCTTTCTTT.

The chain employs TRBV27 and TRBJ2-7, with D unclear. The germline V gene has CDR1 MNHEY and CDR2 SMNVEV (reference sequence). The ends were cut back, 5 bases at V and 2 bases at J, with 16 bases in the middle. CDR3 length equals 15 residues. The CDR3 bases are TGTGCCAGCAGTCGGCAGCATTGGAGCCCCTACGAGCAGTACTTC. Protein sequence: CASSRQHWSPYEQYF.

A single count supports this clone. The genes are TRBV7-2 and TRBJ1-4, with no clear D. The germline CDR1 and CDR2 sequences are SGHTA and FQGNSA. The CDR3 spans 14 residues. V was shortened by 8 bases and J by 8 bases, with 18 bases between the two germline ends. CDR3 sequence: CASGMGSGGEKLFF. CDR3 nucleotides: TGTGCCAGCGGCATGGGGTCCGGAGGGGAAAAACTGTTTTTT.

The rearrangement links TRBV7-2 to TRBJ2-2; D not certain. The CDR3 extends over 14 amino acids. Trimming stripped 6 bases from V and 4 bases from J, with 12 bases between. Germline lookup yields CDR1 SGHTA and CDR2 FQGNSA. The CDR3 DNA is TGTGCCAGCAGGACCGGTACAGCCACCGGGGAGCTGTTTTTT. Protein: CASRTGTATGELFF.